One sample yielded the 10 T cell receptor beta chains listed below, sequenced in a study of T cell responses to AZD1222 COVID-19 vaccine. The protocol was immunoSEQ multiplex PCR, while the TCRdb copy is restricted to in-frame clones and leaves out a portion. The sample holds approximately 150,000 clones, approximately 90% seen once. Specimen: peripheral blood, collected 28 days after the second AZD1222 dose. The receptors derive from an adult who received the AZD1222 COVID-19 vaccine.

This rearrangement joins TRBV9 to TRBJ2-1, with 9 bases aligning to TRBD1. The V gene end was trimmed by 4 bases and the J gene end by 8 bases; junction bases not matched to a gene: 7. CDR1 and CDR2 (germline): SGDLS, YYNGEE. The CDR3 runs to 14 residues. The chain's CDR3 is CASSSRDREHEQFF. As DNA, the CDR3 is TGTGCCAGCAGCAGCCGGGACAGGGAGCATGAGCAGTTCTTC.

This chain connects TRBV7-2 to TRBJ2-5; a weak D match, TRBD2 (6 bases). CDR1 is SGHTA and CDR2 is FQGNSA in the germline V gene. With 5 bases removed from V and 0 bases from J, the gap between germline ends came to 13 bases. This CDR3 spans 15 amino acids. The CDR3 DNA sequence: TGTGCCAGCAGCACCGCCCGGGACTACCAAGAGACCCAGTACTTC. Translation: CASSTARDYQETQYF.

V gene TRBV19 combines with J gene TRBJ2-7, with 11 bases aligning to TRBD2. J lost 2 bases, V lost 3 bases, and 3 bases had no gene match. The CDR3 has 15 residues. Germline CDR1 reads LNHDA; CDR2 reads SQIVND (reference sequence). The CDR3 sequence: CASSMTTSGTYEQYF. The CDR3 nucleotides are TGTGCCAGTAGTATGACGACTAGCGGGACCTACGAGCAGTACTTC.

The chain uses TRBV7-9 and TRBJ2-3; 10 nucleotides match TRBD1. The germline gives CDR1 SEHNR, CDR2 FQNEAQ (reference sequence). The CDR3 totals 16 residues. Germline trimming cut 5 bases from V and 6 bases from J; bases unmatched to any gene: 11. The CDR3 is CASSGGDRGISDTQYF. The CDR3 DNA sequence: TGTGCCAGCAGCGGAGGGGACAGGGGAATTTCGGATACGCAGTATTTT.

V gene TRBV28 combines with J gene TRBJ1-3; TRBD1 might be the D (6 bases). Germline assignment: CDR1 MDHEN and CDR2 SYDVKM. The V and J ends lost 6 bases and 3 bases respectively, with 18 bases between them. The CDR3 covers 16 residues. The CDR3 DNA reads as TGTGCCAGCAGCCCGGCCGGGGGCGCGTATGGAAACACCATATATTTT. It specifies CASSPAGGAYGNTIYF.

This chain uses TRBV6-5 with TRBJ2-1; possibly TRBD2 for D (6 bases). Trimming stripped 6 bases from V and 7 bases from J, with 19 bases between. The CDR3 covers 15 residues. Germline V gene sequence: CDR1 MNHEY, CDR2 SVGAGI. The CDR3 DNA reads as TGTGCCAGCAGCGATAGCGGCAGACCCTCAAATGAGCAGTTCTTC. Translating it yields CASSDSGRPSNEQFF.

The J gene is TRBJ2-1, the V gene TRBV28; D call uncertain. CDR1 is MDHEN and CDR2 is SYDVKM in the germline V gene. The CDR3 runs 14 residues. Trimming pared 5 bases from V and 6 bases from J, leaving 14 bases between. The CDR3 DNA reads TGTGCCAGCAGTGAAGCACGTTTACCCAATGAGCAGTTCTTC. Protein product: CASSEARLPNEQFF.

This rearrangement joins TRBV6-5 to TRBJ1-5; 8 bases are a match to TRBD1. The CDR3 has 15 amino acids. The J segment lost 5 bases and the V segment lost 2 bases, leaving 5 bases of the junction unmatched. Per germline, CDR1 MNHEY and CDR2 SVGAGI. The DNA for the CDR3 is TGTGCCAGCAGTTACGGGACAGGTGCTGATCAGCCCCAGCATTTT. Translated, it gives CASSYGTGADQPQHF.

V and J are TRBV15 and TRBJ1-5; 9 bases map to TRBD1. The CDR3 is 15 amino acids. The V and J ends lost 5 bases and 7 bases, in that order; junction bases with no gene match: 9. Per germline, CDR1 LNHNV and CDR2 YYDKDF (reference sequence). CDR3: CATSGSGTGPQPQHF. In DNA, the CDR3 is TGTGCCACCAGCGGATCCGGGACAGGGCCGCAGCCCCAGCATTTT.

CDR3 DNA sequence: TGCAGTGCGAGTCAGGCCACTGAAGCTTTCTTT. Protein: CSASQATEAFF. The chain employs TRBV20-1 and TRBJ1-1, with D unclear. This CDR3 has 11 residues. The V end was cut by 6 bases, the J end by 4 bases, with 9 bases between. The germline gives CDR1 DFQATT, CDR2 SNEGSKA (reference sequence).